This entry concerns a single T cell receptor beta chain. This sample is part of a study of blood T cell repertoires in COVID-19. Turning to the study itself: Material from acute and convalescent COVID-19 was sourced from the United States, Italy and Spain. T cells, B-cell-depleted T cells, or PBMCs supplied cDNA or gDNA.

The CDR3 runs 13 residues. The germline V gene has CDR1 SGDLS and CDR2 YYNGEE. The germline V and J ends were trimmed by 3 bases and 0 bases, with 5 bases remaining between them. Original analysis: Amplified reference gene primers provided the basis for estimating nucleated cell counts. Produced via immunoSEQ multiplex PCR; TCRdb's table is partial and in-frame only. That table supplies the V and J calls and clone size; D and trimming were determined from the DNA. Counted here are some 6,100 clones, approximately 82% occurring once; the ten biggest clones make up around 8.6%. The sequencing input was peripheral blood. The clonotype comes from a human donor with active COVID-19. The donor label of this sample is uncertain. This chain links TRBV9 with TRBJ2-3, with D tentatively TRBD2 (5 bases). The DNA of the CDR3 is TGTGCCAGCAGCGGACTAAGCACAGATACGCAGTATTTT. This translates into CASSGLSTDTQYF.